The T cell receptor (beta chain) under discussion was sequenced for a study of cytomegalovirus exposure and HLA in healthy donors. Looking at the study overall: The 95 to 150 validation repertoires used a platform that matched the one used for the 550 to 800 first-cohort repertoires, as a later analysis reported.

TCRdb's table, derived via immunoSEQ multiplex PCR, lists solely in-frame clones and lacks some. The table shows 120,000 or so clones, with roughly 88% occurring only once. CDR1 and CDR2 (germline): WSHSY, SAAADI. This CDR3 is 11 amino acids long. Trimming removed 3 bases at V and 7 bases at J, with 6 bases between. About this clone itself: The antigen is undetermined.

General study results and limits: Specific recognition of CMV antigens was confirmed in vitro for a few chains (all CMV-associated). A list of roughly 180 TCR beta chains associated with cytomegalovirus was given.

The sample taken for sequencing was PBMCs. This TCR was recovered from a man between 18 and 35 years old in good health and CMV-seronegative. V usage is TRBV10-2 and J usage is TRBJ1-1; a possible D gene is TRBD1 (5 bases). The CDR3 region is CASSDDSEAFF. The CDR3 region has the DNA TGCGCCAGCAGTGATGACAGTGAAGCTTTCTTT.